The T cell receptor (beta chain) described here comes from a study of cytomegalovirus exposure and HLA in healthy donors. Background on the study: A subsequent analysis reported that the 95 to 150 validation repertoires were produced on the same platform that had also been used for the 600 to 800 first-cohort repertoires.

TCRdb's copy holds only in-frame clones and misses some; the assay was immunoSEQ multiplex PCR. The repertoire holds some 120,000 clones, approximately 90% seen once, with 1.5% to 2% in the top ten. This clonotype was sampled from a woman in her late teens or twenties in good health and CMV-seronegative. The sample was PBMCs.

The CDR3 DNA is TGTGCCAGCTCAGAATTCCGGGGGACGACTAATGAAAAACTGTTTTTT. This gives the protein CASSEFRGTTNEKLFF. This rearrangement joins TRBV18 to TRBJ1-4, with D possibly matching TRBD1 (5 bases). Germline CDR1 reads KGHSH; CDR2 reads LQKENI. Trimming cost V 5 bases and J 2 bases, with 15 bases left between them. The CDR3 is 16 amino acids.